Shown below are 12 T cell receptor beta chains from a single sample sequenced in a study of T cells in Graves' hyperthyroidism and ophthalmopathy. RNA transcripts provided the source from which TCR beta CDR3 regions were amplified. The primer set for the first-round RT-PCR of the TCR CDR3 was HTBI. TCRdb re-analysed the multiplex PCR reads in MiXCR, keeping a single row per CDR3 protein. In the table there are 700,000 to 950,000 distinct CDR3 sequences, approximately 36% of which are singletons. Sequencing was carried out using blood. These TCRs come from a woman in her 40s with Graves' hyperthyroidism.

This clonotype showed up many times. The V call is TRBV29-1, the J call TRBJ1-1; D remains unclear. Germline CDR1 SQVTM, CDR2 ANQGSEA. Trimming took 3 bases from V and 8 from J, leaving 13 bases between them. The length of the CDR3 is 12 residues. The CDR3 protein is CSVDGRINEAFF. CDR3 DNA: TGCAGCGTTGATGGCAGGATTAACGAAGCTTTCTTT.

J is TRBJ2-5 and V is TRBV7-2; D not resolved. This CDR3 has 16 amino acids. The germline V gene has CDR1 SGHTA and CDR2 FQGNSA. The ends were cut back, 1 base at V and 1 base at J, with 13 bases in the middle. Written as DNA, the CDR3 is TGTGCCAGCAGCTTAGTCCTTTCCCCTCTCCAAGAGACCCAGTACTTC. It translates to CASSLVLSPLQETQYF.

The chain recombines TRBV11-2 with TRBJ2-3, with TRBD2 matching over 11 bases. Germline CDR1 reads SGHAT; CDR2 reads FQNNGV. CDR3 length: 16 residues. The ends lost 1 base at V and 6 bases at J; junction bases unmatched: 6. The CDR3 coding sequence is TGTGCCAGCAGCTTAGGGGTAGCGGGGGGGCATGATACGCAGTATTTT. Protein sequence: CASSLGVAGGHDTQYF.

This chain connects TRBV12-3 or TRBV12-4 to TRBJ2-7; D might be TRBD1 (6 bases). The CDR3 has 12 residues. V gave up 6 bases and J gave up 9 bases, with 15 bases separating them. The CDR3 sequence is CASRLQGIGQYF. DNA for the CDR3: TGTGCCAGCAGGCTCCAGGGGATTGGGCAGTACTTC.

A remark on this clonotype: This may stem from a read error, because a much larger clone lies one nucleotide away. The chain couples TRBV10-3 to TRBJ1-2, with D possibly matching TRBD1 (6 bases). The CDR3 sequence is 13 residues long. V was trimmed by 4 bases and J by 6 bases, leaving 12 bases between them. Germline V CDR1 and CDR2: ENHRY, SYGVKD. This chain's CDR3 is CAISARDTDGYTF. The CDR3 bases are TGTGCCATCAGTGCCCGGGACACAGATGGCTACACCTTC.

This clonotype occurred many times. V is TRBV15 and J is TRBJ2-5; TRBD2 agrees at 16 bases. Per the germline V gene, CDR1 is LNHNV and CDR2 is YYDKDF (reference sequence). The CDR3 loop spans 18 amino acids. The V segment lost 4 bases and the J segment 2 bases; nucleotides outside the gene matches: 7. The CDR3 region is CATSIGTSGRAEQETQYF. The CDR3 DNA reads TGTGCCACCAGCATAGGGACTAGCGGGAGGGCCGAGCAAGAGACCCAGTACTTC.

The rearrangement joins TRBV19 to TRBJ2-7, with D possibly being TRBD1 or TRBD2 (5 bases each). The germline V and J ends were trimmed by 5 bases and 4 bases, with 21 bases remaining between them. Germline V gene lookup returns CDR1 LNHDA and CDR2 SQIVND (reference sequence). CDR3 length: 16 amino acids. The CDR3 region has the DNA TGTGCCAGTAGTGCCGACGCTACAGGAGGTCGGTACGAGCAGTACTTC. Translating gives CASSADATGGRYEQYF.

This clonotype was seen only a few times. This chain uses TRBV7-6 with TRBJ2-7; 8 bases are shared with TRBD1. Germline loops: CDR1 SGHVS, CDR2 FNYEAQ. CDR3 length: 15 amino acids. V lost 5 bases to trimming and J lost 1 base; unmatched junction nucleotides: 7. Written as DNA, the CDR3 is TGTGCCAGCAGCCAGGGACAGGTAGGGTCCTACGAGCAGTACTTC. The encoded protein is CASSQGQVGSYEQYF.

To note about this clonotype: Since no conserved phenylalanine or tryptophan closes the CDR3, a read error is the likely cause. V and J are TRBV7-9 and TRBJ1-5; D gene unclear. The CDR3 consists of 16 residues. With 5 bases removed from V and 4 bases from J, the gap between germline ends came to 18 bases. In germline, CDR1 is SEHNR, CDR2 FQNEAQ (reference sequence). The CDR3, as DNA: TGTGCCAGCAGCCCTTCGGAGGCAGGTCCTAATCAGCCCCAGCATCTT. It yields the protein CASSPSEAGPNQPQHL.

V and J are TRBV20-1 and TRBJ2-7; D call uncertain. CDR3 length: 16 amino acids. Trimming left V 3 bases short and J 2 bases short, with 20 bases between. In germline, CDR1 is DFQATT, CDR2 SNEGSKA (reference sequence). CDR3 coding DNA: TGCAGTGCTAGGGCCCTGGTTGCGGTCCAAACCTACGAGCAGTACTTC. Translated, it gives CSARALVAVQTYEQYF.

The genes are TRBV7-6 and TRBJ2-7, with D possibly matching TRBD2 (6 bases). V gave up 5 bases and J gave up 2 bases, with 16 bases separating them. The length of the CDR3 is 15 residues. Germline CDR1 reads SGHVS; CDR2 reads FNYEAQ. The CDR3 bases are TGTGCCAGCAGCCCCGGGTCCGGGGAGGCCTACGAGCAGTACTTC. Protein: CASSPGSGEAYEQYF.

V usage is TRBV2 and J usage is TRBJ1-5, with unresolved D. The V end was cut by 0 bases, the J end by 0 bases, with 12 bases between. Germline lookup yields CDR1 SNHLY and CDR2 FYNNEI. The CDR3 is 17 amino acids. DNA of the CDR3: TGTGCCAGCAGTGAAGCGGCCCCCACGTTTAGCAATCAGCCCCAGCATTTT. Translation: CASSEAAPTFSNQPQHF.